This T cell receptor beta chain was documented in a study of T cell changes during pregnancy in multiple sclerosis. The CDR3 has 15 amino acids. Germline values: CDR1 SGHRS, CDR2 YFSETQ. V dropped 0 bases and J dropped 4 bases, with 13 bases sitting between them. The data were produced by immunoSEQ multiplex PCR, yet TCRdb's version contains in-frame clones alone and is incomplete. The sample includes about 73,000 clones, approximately 87% of them seen just once. The sequenced sample was peripheral blood, obtained after pregnancy. The chain employs TRBV5-1 and TRBJ1-1; perhaps TRBD1 as D (5 bases). The source of this sequence is a female donor in good health, enrolled as a control in a pregnancy study. The CDR3 reads CASSLAQGESTEAFF. Written as DNA, the CDR3 is TGCGCCAGCAGCTTGGCTCAGGGTGAGAGCACTGAAGCTTTCTTT. The complete variable domain, with remaining parts taken from reference TRBV5-1 and TRBJ1-1, reads KAGVTQTPRYLIKTRGQQVTLSCSPISGHRSVSWYQQTPGQGLQFLFEYFSETQRNKGNFPGRFSGRQFSNSRSEMNVSTLELGDSALYLCASSLAQGESTEAFFGQGTRLTVV.